The sequence of this TCR beta chain was determined in a study of blood T cell repertoires in COVID-19. The CDR3 loop spans 13 amino acids. Trimming cost V 7 bases and J 12 bases, with 21 bases left between them. The table came from immunoSEQ multiplex PCR; TCRdb's copy has only in-frame clones and leaves some out. The sample lists 200,000 to 250,000 clones, 70% to 90% occurring once. The sequence was obtained from a man aged 35-49 years with acute or convalescent COVID-19. Sequenced sample: peripheral blood. This sequence joins TRBV12-3 or TRBV12-4 and TRBJ1-1; D is possibly TRBD1 (6 bases). CDR3 sequence (DNA): TGTGCCAGCACCTATTCGGGGGGCGGCTGGTCTTTCTTT. Protein sequence: CASTYSGGGWSFF.